Reported below is one TCR beta chain. Alpha and beta chains were covered, as first-strand cDNA relied on TRAV- and TRBV-specific primers. It was with a constant-region primer and a V-primer adapter that TCRs were amplified over around 18 PCR cycles. TCRdb fed the reads into MiXCR, producing one record per CDR3 protein. The data contain approximately 100,000 distinct CDR3 sequences, less than 25% of them singletons. The time point was: after trial treatment. Noted treatment: LDRT plus nivolumab, ipilimumab, low-dose cyclophosphamide and aspirin (RACIN trial). CDR1 is LNHDA, CDR2 SQIVND, per germline (reference sequence). This CDR3 is built from 16 residues. V was pared by 0 bases and J by 4 bases, with 2 bases of the junction left unmatched. The data originate from a study of low-dose radiotherapy and immunotherapy resistance in tumors. Turning to the study itself: It was 1 Gy per fraction every two weeks that Cohort 2 received, adding up to 13 Gy over 26 weeks.

The sequence came from a male donor with prostate cancer. The chain combines TRBV19 with TRBJ2-1, with TRBD2 matching 11 bases. This specimen consisted of PBMCs, obtained after low-dose radiotherapy plus immunotherapy. The CDR3 region is CASSIEGLADYNEQFF. DNA for the CDR3: TGTGCCAGTAGTATAGAGGGACTAGCGGATTACAATGAGCAGTTCTTC.